A single sample gave rise to the 27 T cell receptor beta chains below, sequenced in a study of cytomegalovirus exposure and HLA in healthy donors. TCRdb's copy holds only in-frame clones and misses some; the assay was immunoSEQ multiplex PCR. There are about 160,000 clones in the sample; roughly 91% occur only once, and 2.5% to 3% lies in the top ten. Sequencing input: PBMCs. Receptors were obtained from a man aged 18 to 29 in good health and CMV-seronegative.

The genes are TRBV27 and TRBJ2-7; 7 bases match TRBD2. The CDR3 sequence is 11 residues long. The V gene's germline CDR1 is MNHEY and CDR2 SMNVEV (reference sequence). V lost 8 bases to trimming and J lost 7 bases; unmatched junction nucleotides: 5. CDR3: CASALGGEQYF. CDR3 coding DNA: TGTGCCAGCGCGCTCGGGGGGGAGCAGTACTTC.

There are a few counts of this clone. The chain employs TRBV28 and TRBJ2-7; D may be TRBD2 (6 bases). The CDR3 covers 14 residues. The V end was cut by 7 bases, the J end by 3 bases, with 16 bases between. Germline V gene data show CDR1 as MDHEN and CDR2 as SYDVKM. The CDR3 DNA sequence: TGTGCCAGCACCACCGGGACTGCATACTACGAGCAGTACGTC. Protein sequence: CASTTGTAYYEQYV.

Many counts were recorded for this clone. DNA of the CDR3: TGTGCCAGCAGCTTAGGAGGGGATACGCAGTATTTT. Translation: CASSLGGDTQYF. The genes are TRBV11-2 and TRBJ2-3, with a weak D call TRBD2 (5 bases). The V and J ends lost 1 base and 6 bases respectively, with 5 bases between them. Per germline, CDR1 SGHAT and CDR2 FQNNGV. The CDR3 has 12 residues. Based on the CDR3 plus reference TRBV11-2 and TRBJ2-3, the full variable domain is EAGVAQSPRYKIIEKRQSVAFWCNPISGHATLYWYQQILGQGPKLLIQFQNNGVVDDSQLPKDRFSAERLKGVDSTLKIQPAKLEDSAVYLCASSLGGDTQYFGPGTRLTVL.

This clone was counted only a few times. J is TRBJ2-1 and V is TRBV7-2, with 9 bases that match TRBD1. CDR3 size: 15 residues. Germline CDR1 SGHTA, CDR2 FQGNSA. With V trimmed by 5 bases and J by 7 bases, 9 bases remained unmatched. The CDR3, as DNA: TGTGCCAGCAGCCTACCGGGACAGGGTCCTAATGAGCAGTTCTTC. Translating gives CASSLPGQGPNEQFF.

The rearrangement joins TRBV6-5 to TRBJ2-5, with D possibly TRBD2 on 5 matching bases. The germline V and J ends were trimmed by 6 bases and 0 bases, with 11 bases remaining between them. Germline CDR1 MNHEY, CDR2 SVGAGI. The CDR3 contains 14 residues. DNA of the CDR3: TGTGCCAGCAGACACCCTAGCTACCAAGAGACCCAGTACTTC. Translation gives CASRHPSYQETQYF.

V and J are TRBV7-2 and TRBJ2-2; 11 nucleotides line up with TRBD2. With 6 bases clipped from V and 7 bases from J, the junction kept 13 bases outside the gene matches. This CDR3 has 17 residues. Looked up from germline, CDR1 is SGHTA and CDR2 is FQGNSA. As DNA, the CDR3 is TGTGCCAGCAGACCGCATAGCGGGAGGGCCGTCGACGGGGAGCTGTTTTTT. Its translation is CASRPHSGRAVDGELFF.

There are a few counts of this clone. The rearrangement joins TRBV11-2 to TRBJ1-2, with 8 bases fitting TRBD1. The CDR3 sequence is 12 residues long. The germline gives CDR1 SGHAT, CDR2 FQNNGV. V shed 7 bases and J 8 bases; nucleotides not matched to a gene: 6. Here the CDR3 DNA reads TGTGCCAGCACCCGACAGGGGACCGGCTACACCTTC. It is translated as CASTRQGTGYTF. The full variable domain, its missing parts supplied by reference TRBV11-2 and TRBJ1-2, is EAGVAQSPRYKIIEKRQSVAFWCNPISGHATLYWYQQILGQGPKLLIQFQNNGVVDDSQLPKDRFSAERLKGVDSTLKIQPAKLEDSAVYLCASTRQGTGYTFGSGTRLTVV.

The J gene is TRBJ1-3, the V gene TRBV30; D may be TRBD1 (5 bases). The CDR3 totals 14 residues. The V gene's germline CDR1 is GTSNPN and CDR2 SVGIG (reference sequence). Trimming left V 2 bases short and J 3 bases short, with 11 bases between. The CDR3 loop reads CAWSRGGIGNTIYF. CDR3 DNA: TGTGCCTGGAGTAGGGGAGGAATTGGAAACACCATATATTTT.

V is TRBV7-9 and J is TRBJ2-3; 12 positions agree with TRBD2. Germline lookup yields CDR1 SEHNR and CDR2 FQNEAQ (reference sequence). The V segment lost 5 bases and the J segment 0 bases; nucleotides outside the gene matches: 3. The CDR3 loop spans 16 amino acids. CDR3 region: CASSPTSGGSTDTQYF. The CDR3 coding sequence is TGTGCCAGCAGCCCTACTAGCGGGGGGAGCACAGATACGCAGTATTTT.

This chain joins TRBV29-1 and TRBJ1-1, with D hard to call. The CDR3 has 11 amino acids. The V end was cut by 5 bases, the J end by 0 bases, with 4 bases between. Per the germline V gene, CDR1 is SQVTM and CDR2 is ANQGSEA. Here the CDR3 DNA reads TGCAGCGTTTGGCTGAACACTGAAGCTTTCTTT. Translation: CSVWLNTEAFF. Combining the CDR3 with reference TRBV29-1 and TRBJ1-1 gives the whole variable domain SAVISQKPSRDICQRGTSLTIQCQVDSQVTMMFWYRQQPGQSLTLIATANQGSEATYESGFVIDKFPISRPNLTFSTLTVSNMSPEDSSIYLCSVWLNTEAFFGQGTRLTVV.

This clone has more than one count but fewer than ten. The chain employs TRBV19 and TRBJ1-5; the D gene is possibly TRBD1 (5 bases). Trimming stripped 8 bases from V and 9 bases from J, with 14 bases between. The CDR3 covers 12 residues. Germline CDR1 LNHDA, CDR2 SQIVND (reference sequence). CDR3 residues: CASSGGSRPQHF. In nucleotides, the CDR3 is TGTGCCAGTTCGGGGGGATCGAGGCCCCAGCATTTT.

The chain couples TRBV27 to TRBJ2-3, with 7 bases fitting TRBD1. Germline V lookup: CDR1 MNHEY, CDR2 SMNVEV (reference sequence). This CDR3 spans 14 amino acids. With 6 bases clipped from V and 1 base from J, the junction kept 4 bases outside the gene matches. The CDR3 sequence: CASSRDSGTDTQYF. CDR3 coding DNA: TGTGCCAGCAGCCGGGACAGTGGCACAGATACGCAGTATTTT.

Concerning this clone itself: Relative to the germline gene, one junction end is altered; a read error may explain this. The chain recombines TRBV7-7 with TRBJ2-5; 13 bases align to TRBD2. CDR1 is SSHAT and CDR2 is FNYEAQ in the germline V gene (reference sequence). The CDR3 covers 16 residues. The CDR3 loop is CASSPTSGGPGETQYF. The CDR3 region has the DNA TGTGCTAGCAGCCCGACTAGCGGGGGGCCGGGGGAGACCCAGTACTTC.

The chain carries TRBV29-1 and TRBJ2-2, with TRBD2 matching over 8 bases. Germline CDR1 reads SQVTM; CDR2 reads ANQGSEA. CDR3 size: 16 residues. With 2 bases clipped from V and 4 bases from J, the junction kept 9 bases outside the gene matches. The CDR3 reads CSVEHSAGGSTGELFF. The CDR3 bases are TGCAGCGTTGAACATTCGGCGGGAGGAAGCACCGGGGAGCTGTTTTTT.

The genes are TRBV7-2 and TRBJ2-3; 7 bases line up with TRBD2. J lost 4 bases, V lost 7 bases, and 11 bases had no gene match. CDR3 length: 15 residues. Germline V lookup: CDR1 SGHTA, CDR2 FQGNSA. CDR3 sequence reads: CASTPPGGSPDTQYF. CDR3 sequence (DNA): TGTGCCAGCACCCCCCCCGGCGGGAGCCCAGATACGCAGTATTTT.

The J gene is TRBJ2-3, the V gene TRBV7-9; 7 nucleotides line up with TRBD2. The V gene's germline CDR1 is SEHNR and CDR2 FQNEAQ (reference sequence). V was pared by 2 bases and J by 0 bases, with 5 bases of the junction left unmatched. This CDR3 comprises 16 residues. CDR3 amino acids: CASSLPSGVSTDTQYF. In nucleotides, the CDR3 is TGTGCCAGCAGCTTACCCAGCGGGGTGAGCACAGATACGCAGTATTTT.

The chain combines TRBV7-9 with TRBJ1-4, with a tentative D call TRBD1 (6 bases). The CDR3 runs 18 residues. Between the trimmed V and J ends, which lost 2 bases and 0 bases, there was a span of 16 bases. Looked up from germline, CDR1 is SEHNR and CDR2 is FQNEAQ (reference sequence). The CDR3 region has the DNA TGTGCCAGCAGCTTAATTGCCCGACAGGCCGCAACTAATGAAAAACTGTTTTTT. Protein sequence: CASSLIARQAATNEKLFF.

V gene TRBV5-1 combines with J gene TRBJ2-2; TRBD1 aligns across 9 bases. Germline CDR1 SGHRS, CDR2 YFSETQ. The CDR3 extends over 17 amino acids. Trimming took 4 bases from V and 0 from J; bases not matched to a gene: 7. The CDR3 loop reads CASSPPGQGSNTGELFF. In DNA form, the CDR3 reads TGCGCCAGCAGCCCACCGGGACAGGGATCGAACACCGGGGAGCTGTTTTTT. Full variable domain (outside the CDR3, taken from reference TRBV5-1 and TRBJ2-2): KAGVTQTPRYLIKTRGQQVTLSCSPISGHRSVSWYQQTPGQGLQFLFEYFSETQRNKGNFPGRFSGRQFSNSRSEMNVSTLELGDSALYLCASSPPGQGSNTGELFFGEGSRLTVL.

The genes are TRBV11-3 and TRBJ2-3, with TRBD2 matching 7 bases. Per germline, CDR1 SGHNT and CDR2 YENEEA. With 3 bases clipped from V and 2 bases from J, the junction kept 5 bases outside the gene matches. This CDR3 comprises 15 residues. CDR3 DNA sequence: TGTGCCAGCAGCTTTTCAGCGGGGAACACAGATACGCAGTATTTT. Its protein product is CASSFSAGNTDTQYF.

The gene calls are TRBV5-1 and TRBJ2-5; D call uncertain. This CDR3 spans 14 amino acids. Per germline, CDR1 SGHRS and CDR2 YFSETQ. Trimming stripped 4 bases from V and 4 bases from J, with 14 bases between. The CDR3 is CASSLELSRETQYF. The CDR3 nucleotides are TGCGCCAGCAGCCTGGAACTTTCGAGAGAGACCCAGTACTTC. The full variable domain, in which reference TRBV5-1 and TRBJ2-5 provide the parts outside the CDR3, is KAGVTQTPRYLIKTRGQQVTLSCSPISGHRSVSWYQQTPGQGLQFLFEYFSETQRNKGNFPGRFSGRQFSNSRSEMNVSTLELGDSALYLCASSLELSRETQYFGPGTRLLVL.

This clone was detected only a few times. The chain carries TRBV10-1 and TRBJ1-3; 7 nucleotides line up with TRBD1. Germline values: CDR1 WNHNN, CDR2 SYGVQD (reference sequence). J gave up 16 bases and V 2 bases, and 8 bases lay outside the gene matches. The CDR3 sequence is 12 residues long. CDR3 amino acids: CASSEPRVRGYF. Here the CDR3 DNA reads TGCGCCAGCAGTGAGCCCCGGGTCAGGGGGTATTTT.

This chain's CDR3 is CASSHPKSYEQYF. The CDR3 DNA sequence: TGTGCCAGCAGCCACCCTAAATCCTACGAGCAGTACTTC. The chain carries TRBV6-5 and TRBJ2-7, with unresolved D. V lost 6 bases and J 1 base, leaving 10 bases between the germline ends. Germline CDR1 is MNHEY and CDR2 is SVGAGI. This CDR3 is built from 13 residues.

The chain joins TRBV7-9 to TRBJ2-1, with 8 positions matching TRBD2. The CDR3 runs to 15 residues. V dropped 5 bases and J dropped 9; count of bases not matched to a gene: 12. CDR1 and CDR2 from the germline V gene are SEHNR and FQNEAQ (reference sequence). The DNA of the CDR3 is TGTGCCAGCAGCGCGGAGACTAGCGAGGGGGGTGAGCAGTTCTTC. Residues: CASSAETSEGGEQFF. The whole variable domain, remainder taken from reference TRBV7-9 and TRBJ2-1, is DTGVSQNPRHKITKRGQNVTFRCDPISEHNRLYWYRQTLGQGPEFLTYFQNEAQLEKSRLLSDRFSAERPKGSFSTLEIQRTEQGDSAMYLCASSAETSEGGEQFFGPGTRLTVL.

The chain employs TRBV15 and TRBJ1-6; 7 bases align to TRBD1. The germline V gene has CDR1 LNHNV and CDR2 YYDKDF (reference sequence). Unmatched junction bases numbered 6, after V lost 3 bases and J lost 7 bases. The CDR3 sequence is 15 residues long. CDR3 region: CATSSYDRDNSPLHF. The CDR3 DNA follows: TGTGCCACCAGCAGTTACGACAGGGACAATTCACCCCTCCACTTT.

Worth noting for this clone: The junction departs from the called germline gene at one end, perhaps through a read error. V usage is TRBV7-7 and J usage is TRBJ2-5, with 13 nucleotides matching TRBD2. In germline, CDR1 is SSHAT, CDR2 FNYEAQ (reference sequence). This CDR3 is built from 16 residues. CDR3 DNA sequence: TGTGCTAGCAGCTTAGGACTAGCGGGGGTTCAGGAGACCCAGTACTTC. It codes for CASSLGLAGVQETQYF.

J is TRBJ2-7 and V is TRBV6-1, with D possibly TRBD1 on 6 matching bases. The CDR3 has 14 amino acids. CDR1 MNHNS and CDR2 SASEGT come from the germline V gene. Between the trimmed V and J ends, which lost 2 bases and 4 bases, there was a span of 12 bases. The CDR3 nucleotides read TGTGCCAGCAGTGAAAAGGGGGACGTATACGAGCAGTACTTC. Its translation is CASSEKGDVYEQYF.

V is TRBV10-3 and J is TRBJ1-4; TRBD1 aligns across 7 bases. The germline CDR1 and CDR2 sequences are ENHRY and SYGVKD. The CDR3 extends over 17 amino acids. V lost 0 bases to trimming and J lost 1 base; unmatched junction nucleotides: 5. The CDR3 loop is CAISESHQGGTNEKLFF. DNA for the CDR3: TGTGCCATCAGTGAGTCCCACCAGGGGGGAACTAATGAAAAACTGTTTTTT.